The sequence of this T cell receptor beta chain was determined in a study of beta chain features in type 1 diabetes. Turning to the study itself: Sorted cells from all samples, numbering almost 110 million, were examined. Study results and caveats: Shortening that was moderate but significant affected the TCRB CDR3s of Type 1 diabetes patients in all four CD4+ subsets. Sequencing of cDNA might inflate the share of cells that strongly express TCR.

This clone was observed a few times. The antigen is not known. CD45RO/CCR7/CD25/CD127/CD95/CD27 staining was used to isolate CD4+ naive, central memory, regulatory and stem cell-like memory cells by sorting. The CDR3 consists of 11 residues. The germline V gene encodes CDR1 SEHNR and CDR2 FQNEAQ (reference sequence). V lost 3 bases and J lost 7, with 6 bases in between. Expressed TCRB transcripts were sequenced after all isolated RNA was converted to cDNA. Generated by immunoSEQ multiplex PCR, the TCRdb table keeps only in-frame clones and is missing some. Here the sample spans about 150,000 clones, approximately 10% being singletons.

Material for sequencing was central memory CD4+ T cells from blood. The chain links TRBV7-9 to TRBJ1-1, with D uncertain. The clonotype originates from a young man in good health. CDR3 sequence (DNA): TGTGCCAGCAGCTTGGCAGGTGAAGCTTTCTTT. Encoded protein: CASSLAGEAFF.